This entry concerns a single T cell receptor (beta chain). These data belong to a study of blood T cell repertoires in COVID-19. The wider study: COVID-19 samples collected from the United States, Italy and Spain covered acute and convalescent phases.

Method: immunoSEQ multiplex PCR; TCRdb's copy keeps in-frame clones and lacks some. Here the sample spans about 240,000 clones, more than 85% being singletons. V gave up 1 base and J gave up 3 bases; unmatched junction bases: 3. The CDR3 loop spans 14 amino acids. The germline CDR1 and CDR2 sequences are SGHRS and YFSETQ. The Seattle patients joined while their infection was active and were tracked longitudinally afterward. This clonotype was obtained from a woman between 45 and 60 years old with COVID-19, enrolled during active disease. Sequenced: peripheral blood. The V call is TRBV5-1, the J call TRBJ1-2, with 7 bases that match TRBD1. The CDR3 sequence is CASSLNQGDYGYTF. The CDR3, as DNA: TGCGCCAGCAGCTTGAACCAGGGGGACTATGGCTACACCTTC. Full variable domain (rest looked up from reference TRBV5-1 and TRBJ1-2): KAGVTQTPRYLIKTRGQQVTLSCSPISGHRSVSWYQQTPGQGLQFLFEYFSETQRNKGNFPGRFSGRQFSNSRSEMNVSTLELGDSALYLCASSLNQGDYGYTFGSGTRLTVV.